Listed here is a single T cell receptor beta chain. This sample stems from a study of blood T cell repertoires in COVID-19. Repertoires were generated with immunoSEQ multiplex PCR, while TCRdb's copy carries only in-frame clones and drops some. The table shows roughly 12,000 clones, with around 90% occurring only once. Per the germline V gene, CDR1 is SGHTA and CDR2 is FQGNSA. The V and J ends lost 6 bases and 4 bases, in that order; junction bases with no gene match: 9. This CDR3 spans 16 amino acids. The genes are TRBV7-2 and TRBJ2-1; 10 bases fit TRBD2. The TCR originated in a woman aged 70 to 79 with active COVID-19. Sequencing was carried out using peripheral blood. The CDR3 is CASRGSGTSVYNEQFF. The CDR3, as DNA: TGTGCCAGCAGGGGGAGCGGGACTAGCGTATACAATGAGCAGTTCTTC.